This TCR beta chain comes out of a study of OX40 agonist ivuxolimab in advanced cancers. This clone came up a few times. The protocol was immunoSEQ multiplex PCR, while the TCRdb copy is restricted to in-frame clones and leaves out a portion. The sample has about 73,000 clones, around nine tenths seen once. This CDR3 has 16 amino acids. Sequencing was performed on CD4+ or CD8+ T cells sorted from blood, taken in a trial of the OX40 agonist ivuxolimab. J is TRBJ2-4 and V is TRBV21-1; the DNA was not compared with TRBD1, the D call given in the table. TRBV21-1 is a known pseudogene. The sequence derives from an adult with an advanced solid tumor such as melanoma, head and neck, liver or kidney cancer. The CDR3 DNA reads as TGTGCCAGCAGTCCCGCTCAGGGGGAGGCCAAAAACATTCAGTACTTC. Translation gives CASSPAQGEAKNIQYF.